A selection of T cell receptor beta chains follows, all from one sample in a study of CD8 T cells in ankylosing spondylitis. TCRdb called the 5' RACE reads again in MiXCR, with one record for every CDR3 protein. Among some 220,000 distinct CDR3 sequences listed, about 11% were seen once. Sequenced sample: blood, either unsorted or a sorted T cell fraction (not recorded which). These receptor sequences come from a male donor with ankylosing spondylitis or in good health (not recorded which). Each CDR3 is given with its conserved first and last residue. D genes are given only for firm matches. Clone sizes are given selectively: once, few, many, or a class where the clone is expanded.

d_gene,abundance,v_gene,j_gene,CDR3aa,CDR3nt
TRBD1,few,TRBV7-9,TRBJ1-1,CATWTGMNTEAFF,TGTGCCACCTGGACAGGGATGAACACTGAAGCTTTCTTT
-,many,TRBV15,TRBJ2-5,CATSRDEGYQETQYF,TGTGCCACCAGCAGAGATGAAGGGTACCAAGAGACCCAGTACTTC
-,many,TRBV27,TRBJ2-5,CASSLYSQSGETQYF,TGTGCCAGCAGTTTATACTCCCAATCGGGGGAGACCCAGTACTTC
TRBD2,-,TRBV30,TRBJ2-1,CAWSLLALNEQFF,TGTGCCTGGAGTCTACTAGCGCTCAATGAGCAGTTCTTC
-,few,TRBV11-3,TRBJ2-3,CASSPGHGGEDTDTQYF,TGTGCCAGCAGCCCTGGCCACGGGGGTGAAGATACAGATACGCAGTATTTT
TRBD1,many,TRBV12-3/TRBV12-4,TRBJ2-5,CASSSGTAPETQYF,TGTGCCAGCTCCTCCGGGACAGCACCAGAGACCCAGTACTTC
-,many,TRBV6-1,TRBJ2-7,CASSKPTALYEQYF,TGTGCCAGCAGTAAACCGACAGCCCTCTACGAGCAGTACTTC
-,many,TRBV20-1,TRBJ1-1,CSARVGGARTEAFF,TGCAGTGCTAGGGTGGGGGGGGCTCGAACTGAAGCTTTCTTT
-,few,TRBV25-1,TRBJ1-4,CASSERGLPNEKLFF,TGTGCCAGCAGTGAGAGGGGATTGCCTAATGAAAAACTGTTTTTT
TRBD2,many,TRBV20-1,TRBJ2-3,CSASGIAGGLSDTQYF,TGCAGTGCTAGTGGGATAGCGGGGGGGCTTTCAGATACGCAGTATTTT
-,many,TRBV5-1,TRBJ1-1,CASSEWAENTEAFF,TGCGCCAGCAGCGAATGGGCGGAGAACACTGAAGCTTTCTTT
-,many,TRBV7-2,TRBJ1-1,CASSFHTMNTEAFF,TGTGCCAGCAGCTTCCACACGATGAACACTGAAGCTTTCTTT
-,many,TRBV6-5,TRBJ2-3,CASSSQGIKGDTQYF,TGTGCCAGCAGTTCCCAGGGTATAAAGGGAGATACGCAGTATTTT
-,many,TRBV29-1,TRBJ2-5,CSVVQALLSQETQYF,TGCAGCGTGGTACAGGCTTTACTCAGCCAAGAGACCCAGTACTTC
-,many,TRBV29-1,TRBJ1-5,CSVEDPDGRLYGNQPQHF,TGCAGCGTTGAAGATCCGGACGGACGCCTCTATGGCAATCAGCCCCAGCATTTT
-,many,TRBV5-1,TRBJ1-2,CASSSGTSGFYGYTF,TGCGCCAGCAGCTCCGGGACGTCGGGATTCTATGGCTACACCTTC
TRBD1,many,TRBV5-5,TRBJ2-7,CASSLETGGEQYF,TGTGCCAGCAGCTTGGAAACAGGGGGCGAGCAGTACTTC
-,many,TRBV3-1,TRBJ1-1,CASSQETGIMNTEAFF,TGTGCCAGCAGCCAAGAAACAGGGATCATGAACACTGAAGCTTTCTTT
-,-,TRBV20-1,TRBJ2-5,CSARGGQEIQYF,TGCAGTGCTAGGGGGGGGCAAGAGATCCAGTACTTC
-,many,TRBV11-2,TRBJ1-2,CASSLEGQGGRVRGYTF,TGTGCCAGCAGCTTAGAGGGCCAAGGCGGGAGGGTTCGCGGCTACACCTTC
TRBD1,many,TRBV6-1,TRBJ2-7,CASSLTGAYSYSYEQYF,TGTGCCAGCAGCTTGACAGGGGCCTATTCGTACTCCTACGAGCAGTACTTC
TRBD1,many,TRBV6-2/TRBV6-3,TRBJ1-5,CASSDRGPSNQPQHF,TGTGCCAGCAGTGACAGGGGACCCAGCAATCAGCCCCAGCATTTT
-,many,TRBV5-1,TRBJ1-6,CASSLGQFYNSPLHF,TGCGCCAGCAGCTTGGGACAGTTCTATAATTCACCCCTCCACTTT
-,few,TRBV6-1,TRBJ2-5,CASSPFGGVGETQYF,TGTGCCAGCAGTCCCTTCGGGGGAGTAGGAGAGACCCAGTACTTC